This T cell receptor (beta chain) was documented in a study of shared clonotypes between healthy human individuals. On the study more broadly: The plates for each donor numbered three CD4 naive, three CD4 memory, two CD8 naive and one CD8 memory.

Using around 200 ng DNA, about 29,000 T cell genomes, the sorted-subset replicate PCRs were run. Some clones are missing from TCRdb's copy, which holds only in-frame ones; the method was immunoSEQ multiplex PCR. The sample carries roughly 890,000 clones, 90% to 95% recorded once. CD45RO-negative, CCR7-positively selected cells formed the naive CD8 fraction, excluding terminally differentiated effector memory CD45RA+ cells. Findings of the study overall: For naive CD4 cells, approximately 5% of clonotypes were shared across a handful of donors. Among donors, sharing of clonotypes was expected to be affected by sequencing depth.

With respect to this clone: The antigen remains unidentified.

The receptor was isolated from a man in his thirties or forties in good health. Sequenced input: naive CD8+ T cells sorted from blood.

The chain's CDR3 is CASSLPLAESSYNEQFF. The DNA for the CDR3 is TGCGCCAGCAGCCTTCCTCTAGCTGAAAGCTCCTACAATGAGCAGTTCTTC. This chain links TRBV4-1 with TRBJ2-1, with D tentatively TRBD2 (5 bases). The length of the CDR3 is 17 residues. Germline V CDR1 and CDR2: MGHRA, YSYEKL. The V gene lost 4 bases and the J gene lost 0 bases, with 16 bases spanning the gap.